The 15 T cell receptor beta chains given below trace back to one sample, sequenced in a study of T cells after somatic rescue of genetic block. TCRdb's copy holds only in-frame clones and misses some; the assay was immunoSEQ multiplex PCR. The data show about 120,000 clones, approximately 90% seen once. Sequencing used peripheral blood mononuclear cells (PBMCs). The receptors come from a woman under 30.

This chain links TRBV18 with TRBJ2-4; possible D gene TRBD1, 6 bases. Trimming left V 1 base short and J 6 bases short, with 16 bases between. CDR3 length equals 16 residues. Germline CDR1 is KGHSH and CDR2 is LQKENI. The CDR3 coding sequence is TGTGCCAGCTCACCACGTGGGCGCCAAGGGGGAAACATTCAGTACTTC. It is translated as CASSPRGRQGGNIQYF.

The rearrangement joins TRBV6-5 to TRBJ2-2; TRBD2 is a possible D gene (5 bases). The germline V gene encodes CDR1 MNHEY and CDR2 SVGAGI. This CDR3 region has 13 residues. V gave up 5 bases and J gave up 4 bases, with 8 bases separating them. CDR3 sequence reads: CASSRESTGELFF. In nucleotides, the CDR3 is TGTGCCAGCAGTAGGGAGAGCACCGGGGAGCTGTTTTTT.

Of note for this clone: One end of the junction fails to match germline, which may point to a read error. The chain joins TRBV6-5 to TRBJ1-2; TRBD1 is a possible D gene (6 bases). Germline CDR1 and CDR2: MNHEY and SVGAGI. The CDR3 spans 14 residues. The CDR3 is CASRSLRGAERDGF. The CDR3 nucleotides read TGTGCCAGCAGATCGCTCCGGGGGGCCGAGAGAGATGGATTC.

The V call is TRBV28, the J call TRBJ1-1; 8 nucleotides line up with TRBD1. Germline V gene sequence: CDR1 MDHEN, CDR2 SYDVKM. The CDR3 is 14 residues long. Trimming cost V 8 bases and J 4 bases; bases outside gene matches: 9. The CDR3 region is CASGRTGRSTEAFF. The DNA for the CDR3 is TGTGCCAGCGGGCGGACAGGGAGGTCCACTGAAGCTTTCTTT. The whole variable domain, remainder taken from reference TRBV28 and TRBJ1-1, is DVKVTQSSRYLVKRTGEKVFLECVQDMDHENMFWYRQDPGLGLRLIYFSYDVKMKEKGDIPEGYSVSREKKERFSLILESASTNQTSMYLCASGRTGRSTEAFFGQGTRLTVV.

The chain recombines TRBV2 with TRBJ2-3, with 11 bases aligning to TRBD2. CDR3 length equals 16 residues. V was pared by 1 base and J by 5 bases, with 5 bases of the junction left unmatched. Germline CDR1 SNHLY, CDR2 FYNNEI. CDR3 in DNA: TGTGCCAGCAGTGAAGGGTTAGCGGGGGGGGTAGATACGCAGTATTTT. It codes for CASSEGLAGGVDTQYF.

Worth noting for this clone: At one end, the junction sequence differs from germline, possibly due to a read error. The chain recombines TRBV7-3 with TRBJ2-5, with TRBD2 matching 8 bases. Germline CDR1 SGHTA, CDR2 FQGTGA. This CDR3 contains 12 residues. The CDR3 loop reads CASSLERGPPNF. CDR3 in DNA: TGTGCCAGCAGCTTGGAGCGGGGGCCCCCCAACTTC.

Only one count was recorded for this clone. J is TRBJ2-1 and V is TRBV7-8; 7 nucleotides line up with TRBD2. CDR3 size: 17 residues. The junction had 12 bases not matched to a gene; V was cut back by 7 bases and J by 0 bases. Germline V gene data show CDR1 as SGHVS and CDR2 as FQNEAQ. CDR3 in amino acids: CASIHPPAGSSYNEQFF. The CDR3 region has the DNA TGTGCCAGCATCCATCCCCCAGCGGGGAGCTCCTACAATGAGCAGTTCTTC. Full variable domain (remainder filled in from reference TRBV7-8 and TRBJ2-1): GAGVSQSPRYKVAKRGQDVALRCDPISGHVSLFWYQQALGQGPEFLTYFQNEAQLDKSGLPSDRFFAERPEGSVSTLKIQRTQQEDSAVYLCASIHPPAGSSYNEQFFGPGTRLTVL.

DNA of the CDR3: TGCGCCAGCAGCCAAGTAAGGGGGAGGGCACGCGAGACCCAGTACTTC. Amino acids: CASSQVRGRARETQYF. The V and J genes are TRBV4-3 and TRBJ2-5; perhaps TRBD2 as D (7 bases). Germline-derived CDR1 and CDR2 are LGHNA and YSLEER. This CDR3 has 16 residues. V gave up 1 base and J gave up 5 bases, with 17 bases separating them.

DNA of the CDR3: TGTGCCAGCAGCTCAGGCCGCGGACTAGGGACGCAGTATTTT. Translated, it gives CASSSGRGLGTQYF. The chain combines TRBV11-3 with TRBJ2-3, with 7 positions matching TRBD2. The CDR3 covers 14 residues. Germline V lookup: CDR1 SGHNT, CDR2 YENEEA. Trimming removed 4 bases from V and 9 bases from J; junction bases left unmatched: 10.

The chain is built from TRBV7-2 and TRBJ2-1, with a weak D call TRBD2 (6 bases). The V end was cut by 5 bases, the J end by 9 bases, with 20 bases between. The CDR3 spans 15 residues. The germline V gene has CDR1 SGHTA and CDR2 FQGNSA. CDR3 in DNA: TGTGCCAGCAGCCTGGGACTGGGGAGAGCCGGTGAGCAGTTCTTC. Translating gives CASSLGLGRAGEQFF.

In nucleotides, the CDR3 is TGTGCCAGCAGGGGACTAGCGGGTGGGGAGGAGACCCAGTACTTC. It codes for CASRGLAGGEETQYF. The rearrangement joins TRBV27 to TRBJ2-5; 12 nucleotides line up with TRBD2. This CDR3 is 15 amino acids long. Looked up from germline, CDR1 is MNHEY and CDR2 is SMNVEV (reference sequence). V lost 6 bases and J lost 5; bases outside the gene matches: 7.

This rearrangement joins TRBV19 to TRBJ1-2, with 9 bases lining up with TRBD1. V dropped 10 bases and J dropped 3; count of bases not matched to a gene: 9. Germline CDR1 reads LNHDA; CDR2 reads SQIVND (reference sequence). This CDR3 has 14 residues. CDR3 in DNA: TGTGCCACCTCTCCCTGGACAGGGGACTATGGCTACACCTTC. Its translation is CATSPWTGDYGYTF. Full variable domain (outside the CDR3, taken from reference TRBV19 and TRBJ1-2): DGGITQSPKYLFRKEGQNVTLSCEQNLNHDAMYWYRQDPGQGLRLIYYSQIVNDFQKGDIAEGYSVSREKKESFPLTVTSAQKNPTAFYLCATSPWTGDYGYTFGSGTRLTVV.

This chain joins TRBV6-5 and TRBJ2-3, with 7 bases lining up with TRBD2. The trim removed 5 bases at V and 5 bases at J, leaving 4 bases unmatched. This CDR3 region has 13 residues. CDR1 and CDR2 (germline): MNHEY, SVGAGI. The CDR3 sequence: CASSKRDGDTQYF. Written as DNA, the CDR3 is TGTGCCAGCAGTAAGCGGGACGGAGATACGCAGTATTTT.

The chain uses TRBV5-6 and TRBJ1-3; D is unclear. Germline V gives CDR1 SGHDT, CDR2 YYEEEE. CDR3 size: 14 residues. The ends were cut back, 4 bases at V and 7 bases at J, with 15 bases in the middle. CDR3 region: CASSQGPDGNTIYF. The CDR3 DNA is TGTGCCAGCAGCCAAGGACCCGACGGGAACACCATATATTTT.

This chain joins TRBV19 and TRBJ2-7; the D gene is possibly TRBD2 (5 bases). The CDR3 is 14 residues long. Trimming left V 1 base short and J 7 bases short, with 14 bases between. The V gene's germline CDR1 is LNHDA and CDR2 SQIVND (reference sequence). Here the CDR3 reads CASSIGGLAGEQYF. CDR3 nucleotide sequence: TGTGCCAGTAGTATAGGAGGGCTAGCAGGTGAGCAGTACTTC.